The 5 T cell receptor beta chains listed next were all sequenced from one sample in a study of blood T cells in healthy people across ages. Together with a sample-barcoded 5' primer, a J-beta primer mix was included in a second PCR lasting roughly 6 to 12 cycles. TCRdb re-derived calls from the 5' RACE reads in MiXCR, one entry per CDR3 protein. The sample comprises around 750,000 distinct CDR3 sequences, 40% to 65% of which are singletons, and about 38% rests with the top ten. What was sequenced was blood. The receptors come from an elderly man in good health.

This clonotype was seen more than once but under ten times. V gene TRBV6-1 combines with J gene TRBJ2-5; the D gene is possibly TRBD1 (5 bases). The last part of the DNA fits TRBJ2-7 better; the J call may be wrong. Germline CDR1 reads MNHNS; CDR2 reads SASEGT. This CDR3 is 10 amino acids long. The CDR3 is CASGAFEQYF. DNA of the CDR3: TGTGCCAGCGGGGCCTTCGAGCAGTACTTC.

J is TRBJ2-7 and V is TRBV29-1, with D possibly called TRBD1 or TRBD2 (5 bases each). Trimming pared 7 bases from V and 5 bases from J, leaving 15 bases between. CDR1 and CDR2 (germline): SQVTM, ANQGSEA. The CDR3 loop spans 12 amino acids. The CDR3 here is CSAAGARNEQYF. CDR3 bases: TGCAGCGCCGCCGGGGCGCGGAACGAGCAGTACTTC.

In this sample, this clonotype turned up a few times. The chain joins TRBV12-3 or TRBV12-4 to TRBJ2-5; D remains ambiguous. With 5 bases removed from V and 1 base from J, the gap between germline ends came to 11 bases. The CDR3 is made up of 14 amino acids. The CDR3 reads CASSPSYRQETQYF. The CDR3 DNA reads as TGTGCCAGCAGTCCTTCTTACCGCCAAGAGACCCAGTACTTC.

This clonotype has only one observation. A much bigger clone sits one base away, suggesting this may be a read error. V gene TRBV7-3 combines with J gene TRBJ1-6, with D tentatively TRBD1 (6 bases). The CDR3 spans 14 residues. Germline V gives CDR1 SGHTA, CDR2 FQGTGA. In DNA form, the CDR3 reads TGTGCCAGCAGCCATCAGGGGTGGGGTTCACCCTTCCACTTT. It is translated as CASSHQGWGSPFHF.

This clonotype was counted only a few times. The rearrangement links TRBV4-1 to TRBJ2-1, with a possible D match to TRBD2 (5 bases). The CDR3 length is 14 residues. V lost 0 bases, J lost 5 bases, and 8 bases lay in between. CDR1 MGHRA and CDR2 YSYEKL come from the germline V gene. The chain's CDR3 is CASSQDVGDNEQFF. CDR3 nucleotides: TGCGCCAGCAGCCAAGATGTCGGGGACAATGAGCAGTTCTTC.